This TCR beta chain came from a study of blood T cell repertoires in COVID-19. Study context: Sample material is recorded as cDNA or gDNA derived from T cells, B-cell-depleted T cells, or PBMCs.

Authors' processing steps: Scientists estimated how many nucleated cells there were by amplifying reference gene primers. The protocol was immunoSEQ multiplex PCR, while the TCRdb copy is restricted to in-frame clones and leaves out a portion. V and J calls and clone size are as listed in that table; D and trimming were resolved from the DNA. This sample yields under 250,000 clones, of which around 90% are seen a single time; 3% belongs to the top ten. The germline V gene encodes CDR1 MNHEY and CDR2 SMNVEV (reference sequence). J lost 7 bases, V lost 5 bases, and 10 bases had no gene match. This CDR3 comprises 16 residues.

The source is a man between 18 and 29 years old with active or convalescent COVID-19. The chain employs TRBV27 and TRBJ1-6; 8 bases match TRBD1. The specimen sequenced was peripheral blood. The CDR3 protein is CASSTYRGRRNSPLHF. Written as DNA, the CDR3 is TGTGCCAGCAGTACCTACAGGGGGAGGAGAAATTCACCCCTCCACTTT.